The 32 T cell receptor beta chains reported below all come from one sample, sequenced in a study of T cells after yellow fever vaccination. TCRdb redid the calling of the 5' RACE reads with MiXCR, one entry per CDR3 protein. The profile shows 250,000 to 400,000 distinct CDR3 sequences, over 4% of them singletons. This specimen was PBMCs, taken 5 days after the yellow fever booster vaccination. All receptors come from a man younger than 35 who received the YFV17D yellow fever vaccine.

This clonotype came up many times. The chain uses TRBV5-1 and TRBJ2-3; 7 nucleotides agree with TRBD2. Germline-derived CDR1 and CDR2 are SGHRS and YFSETQ. This CDR3 is built from 16 residues. Losses at the gene ends were 0 bases for V and 0 bases for J; bases not matched to a gene: 4. The CDR3 DNA follows: TGCGCCAGCAGCTTGGCAGCGGGGATTAGCACAGATACGCAGTATTTT. The encoded protein is CASSLAAGISTDTQYF.

The sample holds a few counts of this clonotype. The rearrangement joins TRBV7-9 to TRBJ2-2; 7 bases align to TRBD1. In germline, CDR1 is SEHNR, CDR2 FQNEAQ (reference sequence). The CDR3 totals 15 residues. Trimming at V came to 5 bases and at J to 0 bases, leaving 3 bases not matched to a gene. The DNA for the CDR3 is TGTGCCAGCAGCGCCGGGACAGCGAACACCGGGGAGCTGTTTTTT. Protein: CASSAGTANTGELFF.

This chain links TRBV7-9 with TRBJ1-2; D gene uncertain. This CDR3 comprises 15 residues. The germline V gene encodes CDR1 SEHNR and CDR2 FQNEAQ (reference sequence). V lost 1 base to trimming and J lost 3 bases, with 12 bases between them. CDR3 loop: CASSLELVAYYGYTF. CDR3 coding DNA: TGTGCCAGCAGCTTAGAGTTGGTGGCCTACTATGGCTACACCTTC. The variable domain in full, completed from reference TRBV7-9 and TRBJ1-2, reads DTGVSQNPRHKITKRGQNVTFRCDPISEHNRLYWYRQTLGQGPEFLTYFQNEAQLEKSRLLSDRFSAERPKGSFSTLEIQRTEQGDSAMYLCASSLELVAYYGYTFGSGTRLTVV.

A few counts support this clonotype. The chain joins TRBV28 to TRBJ2-7, with D perhaps being TRBD1 or TRBD2 (7 bases each). Trimming left V 6 bases short and J 3 bases short, with 18 bases between. CDR1 is MDHEN, CDR2 SYDVKM, per germline. CDR3 length: 15 residues. The CDR3 region is CASSPGGTEYYEQYV. The DNA of the CDR3 is TGTGCCAGCAGCCCCGGGGGGACAGAATACTACGAGCAGTACGTC.

This clonotype has ten or more counts. The chain links TRBV7-2 to TRBJ1-2; TRBD1 matches at 9 bases. The length of the CDR3 is 14 residues. The germline V gene has CDR1 SGHTA and CDR2 FQGNSA. The V gene end was trimmed by 6 bases and the J gene end by 3 bases; junction bases not matched to a gene: 5. The CDR3 region has the DNA TGTGCCAGCAGGAGGGACAGGGCGGACTATGGCTACACCTTC. This translates into CASRRDRADYGYTF.

The V and J genes are TRBV7-2 and TRBJ2-7, with D possibly being TRBD2 (5 bases). CDR1 is SGHTA, CDR2 FQGNSA, per germline. This CDR3 spans 14 amino acids. With 4 bases removed from V and 6 bases from J, the gap between germline ends came to 16 bases. The CDR3 DNA follows: TGTGCCAGCAGCTCGGACTCTATCGCGGGCGAGCAGTACTTC. This codes for CASSSDSIAGEQYF.

Only a few counts were recorded for this clonotype. V usage is TRBV7-2 and J usage is TRBJ2-7; D remains unclear. The CDR3 has 13 amino acids. Germline V gene sequence: CDR1 SGHTA, CDR2 FQGNSA. V lost 5 bases, J lost 2 bases, and 10 bases lay in between. The CDR3 reads CASSPARAYEQYF. The CDR3 region has the DNA TGTGCCAGCAGCCCCGCCCGGGCCTACGAGCAGTACTTC.

This clonotype has just a few counts. This chain uses TRBV9 with TRBJ2-3; no firm D call. This CDR3 spans 16 amino acids. The germline V gene has CDR1 SGDLS and CDR2 YYNGEE. V gave up 0 bases and J gave up 0 bases, with 11 bases separating them. The CDR3 nucleotides read TGTGCCAGCAGCGTAGGGGGATACAGTAGCACAGATACGCAGTATTTT. Translation: CASSVGGYSSTDTQYF.

CDR3 coding DNA: TGTGCCCCTTCAAGGAGGCAGGGTGTCTCGTACGAGCAGTACGTC. It codes for CAPSRRQGVSYEQYV. This chain connects TRBV24-1 to TRBJ2-7, with D perhaps assigned TRBD1 or TRBD2 (5 bases each). This CDR3 spans 15 amino acids. Deletions cut 12 bases from V and 4 bases from J, with 24 bases between. CDR1 is KGHDR, CDR2 SFDVKD, per germline.

This clonotype was found many times. The chain links TRBV9 to TRBJ2-7; perhaps TRBD1 as D (6 bases). CDR1 is SGDLS, CDR2 YYNGEE, per germline. Trimming cost V 9 bases and J 4 bases, with 29 bases left between them. This CDR3 comprises 17 residues. CDR3 region: CATHQYGEAGTTYEQYF. CDR3 sequence (DNA): TGTGCCACCCATCAGTACGGCGAGGCAGGGACAACTTACGAGCAGTACTTC. The variable domain in full, completed from reference TRBV9 and TRBJ2-7, reads DSGVTQTPKHLITATGQRVTLRCSPRSGDLSVYWYQQSLDQGLQFLIQYYNGEERAKGNILERFSAQQFPDLHSELNLSSLELGDSALYFCATHQYGEAGTTYEQYFGPGTRLTVT.

The chain is built from TRBV29-1 and TRBJ2-2, with a weak D call TRBD1 (5 bases). V was pared by 6 bases and J by 4 bases, with 21 bases between. This CDR3 is 16 amino acids long. Germline V lookup: CDR1 SQVTM, CDR2 ANQGSEA. The CDR3 coding sequence is TGCAGCGTGGGCAGGACCAGGGTAGGAAGCACCGGGGAGCTGTTTTTT. This codes for CSVGRTRVGSTGELFF.

This rearrangement joins TRBV5-5 to TRBJ2-6; 8 nucleotides agree with TRBD1. The CDR3 totals 16 residues. Germline loops: CDR1 SGHKS, CDR2 YYEKEE (reference sequence). The ends lost 2 bases at V and 2 bases at J; junction bases unmatched: 3. This chain's CDR3 is CASSLRQGTGANVLTF. The CDR3 bases are TGTGCCAGCAGCTTAAGACAGGGGACTGGGGCCAACGTCCTGACTTTC. Variable domain in full (rest from reference TRBV5-5 and TRBJ2-6): DAGVTQSPTHLIKTRGQQVTLRCSPISGHKSVSWYQQVLGQGPQFIFQYYEKEERGRGNFPDRFSARQFPNYSSELNVNALLLGDSALYLCASSLRQGTGANVLTFGAGSRLTVL.

This clonotype was counted only a few times. V gene TRBV18 combines with J gene TRBJ1-1; D might be TRBD1 (6 bases). The germline V gene encodes CDR1 KGHSH and CDR2 LQKENI. V was shortened by 0 bases and J by 7 bases, with 18 bases between the two germline ends. The CDR3 has 16 amino acids. The CDR3 DNA reads TGTGCCAGCTCACCACCGCATCACGGGGGAGGGGGTGAAGCTTTCTTT. Translation: CASSPPHHGGGGEAFF.

The chain is built from TRBV2 and TRBJ2-5; D not resolved. V dropped 2 bases and J dropped 5 bases, with 3 bases sitting between them. CDR1 SNHLY and CDR2 FYNNEI come from the germline V gene. This CDR3 is built from 11 residues. CDR3 residues: CASSESETQYF. CDR3 DNA sequence: TGTGCCAGCAGTGAATCGGAGACCCAGTACTTC.

The V gene is TRBV27, the J gene TRBJ2-3; 10 nucleotides agree with TRBD2. Germline CDR1 reads MNHEY; CDR2 reads SMNVEV (reference sequence). The CDR3 runs 14 residues. Trimming cost V 8 bases and J 3 bases; bases outside gene matches: 5. CDR3 amino acids: CASSGTSVTDTQYF. The CDR3 nucleotides read TGTGCCAGCTCCGGGACTAGCGTAACAGATACGCAGTATTTT.

The chain carries TRBV20-1 and TRBJ1-1; a possible D gene is TRBD1 (5 bases). With 7 bases removed from V and 7 bases from J, the gap between germline ends came to 19 bases. The CDR3 length is 13 residues. Germline CDR1 reads DFQATT; CDR2 reads SNEGSKA (reference sequence). The CDR3 sequence: CSGREAIKLEAFF. CDR3 DNA: TGCAGTGGCAGGGAGGCGATTAAGCTTGAAGCTTTCTTT.

This sequence joins TRBV5-1 and TRBJ2-6, with D unresolved. The CDR3 is 16 amino acids. Looked up from germline, CDR1 is SGHRS and CDR2 is YFSETQ. Trimming shortened V by 0 bases and J by 0 bases, and 7 bases separated the two germline ends. The CDR3 DNA is TGCGCCAGCAGCTTGGTGTTGGGCTCTGGGGCCAACGTCCTGACTTTC. It specifies CASSLVLGSGANVLTF.

This clonotype was counted many times. This chain uses TRBV28 with TRBJ1-1, with D perhaps matching TRBD1 (6 bases). The CDR3 has 15 residues. The germline V gene has CDR1 MDHEN and CDR2 SYDVKM. Trimming pared 10 bases from V and 0 bases from J, leaving 18 bases between. The CDR3 sequence is CAILPGGAMNTEAFF. CDR3 in DNA: TGTGCCATCCTACCCGGGGGGGCCATGAACACTGAAGCTTTCTTT. The full variable domain, rest sourced from reference TRBV28 and TRBJ1-1, is DVKVTQSSRYLVKRTGEKVFLECVQDMDHENMFWYRQDPGLGLRLIYFSYDVKMKEKGDIPEGYSVSREKKERFSLILESASTNQTSMYLCAILPGGAMNTEAFFGQGTRLTVV.

This clonotype was counted many times. The V gene is TRBV6-6, the J gene TRBJ1-5; 10 nucleotides line up with TRBD1. J was trimmed by 1 base and V by 6 bases; bases with no gene match: 3. The CDR3 covers 15 residues. CDR1 and CDR2 (germline): MNHNY, SVGAGI (reference sequence). CDR3 nucleotides: TGTGCCAGCAGGGGACAGGGGAGAAGCAATCAGCCCCAGCATTTT. Translation: CASRGQGRSNQPQHF.

CDR3 in DNA: TGTGCCAGCAGCTCACTAGCGACAGGGGAGCAGTTCTTC. Protein product: CASSSLATGEQFF. The chain has TRBV7-6 and TRBJ2-1; tentatively, D is TRBD1 or TRBD2 (7 bases each). There are 13 residues in the CDR3. Germline assignment: CDR1 SGHVS and CDR2 FNYEAQ. V was clipped by 4 bases and J by 10 bases, with 14 bases between them.

The gene calls are TRBV7-2 and TRBJ1-6; no definite D call. The CDR3 contains 14 residues. V lost 7 bases and J 9 bases, leaving 16 bases between the germline ends. CDR1 and CDR2 from the germline V gene are SGHTA and FQGNSA. The CDR3 here is CASTKLSEGSPLHF. DNA of the CDR3: TGTGCCAGCACAAAACTCTCAGAGGGTTCACCCCTCCACTTT.

This clonotype appeared many times. The chain is built from TRBV4-1 and TRBJ2-5; a possible D gene is TRBD2 (5 bases). Germline V gene data show CDR1 as MGHRA and CDR2 as YSYEKL. V was clipped by 1 base and J by 0 bases, with 9 bases between them. The CDR3 runs 15 residues. The CDR3 sequence is CASSQVEGYQETQYF. The CDR3, as DNA: TGCGCCAGCAGCCAAGTAGAGGGCTACCAAGAGACCCAGTACTTC.

This clonotype was observed a few times. This chain's CDR3 is CASTLGLASGTQYF. CDR3 DNA: TGTGCCAGCACCCTGGGACTAGCTTCGGGTACGCAGTATTTT. The chain combines TRBV7-2 with TRBJ2-3; 9 nucleotides match TRBD2. CDR1 is SGHTA and CDR2 is FQGNSA in the germline V gene. V gave up 7 bases and J gave up 8 bases; unmatched junction bases: 10. The CDR3 sequence is 14 residues long.

The chain has TRBV4-1 and TRBJ1-5; 8 nucleotides match TRBD1. The V segment lost 5 bases and the J segment 5 bases; nucleotides outside the gene matches: 14. The CDR3 covers 17 residues. In germline, CDR1 is MGHRA, CDR2 YSYEKL. The CDR3 sequence is CASSGRVRQGIHQPQHF. CDR3 bases: TGCGCCAGCAGCGGGAGGGTGAGACAGGGGATCCATCAGCCCCAGCATTTT.

This clonotype was seen repeatedly, ten times or more. This rearrangement joins TRBV7-9 to TRBJ2-7; 7 nucleotides agree with TRBD2. With 3 bases clipped from V and 6 bases from J, the junction kept 11 bases outside the gene matches. Germline CDR1 is SEHNR and CDR2 is FQNEAQ (reference sequence). CDR3 length equals 15 residues. The CDR3 loop is CASSFSGLARGEQYF. CDR3 sequence (DNA): TGTGCCAGCAGCTTTAGCGGGCTCGCCCGGGGCGAGCAGTACTTC.

This clonotype was seen many times. The J gene is TRBJ1-6, the V gene TRBV5-5; D is uncertain. The CDR3 runs 12 residues. Germline V gene lookup returns CDR1 SGHKS and CDR2 YYEKEE (reference sequence). The ends were cut back, 2 bases at V and 9 bases at J, with 6 bases in the middle. The CDR3 coding sequence is TGTGCCAGCAGCTTTTGGCGTTCACCCCTCCACTTT. As protein: CASSFWRSPLHF.

A few counts support this clonotype. This chain links TRBV4-2 with TRBJ2-7; 14 bases are shared with TRBD2. This CDR3 comprises 16 residues. CDR1 LGHNA and CDR2 YNFKEQ come from the germline V gene. J lost 4 bases, V lost 4 bases, and 6 bases had no gene match. This CDR3 reads CASSPRTSGGRYEQYF. DNA of the CDR3: TGTGCCAGCAGCCCCCGGACTAGCGGGGGGAGGTACGAGCAGTACTTC.

The CDR3 DNA is TGTGCCAGCAGCCCCGGGACGATTCACGGCGGCGAGACCCAGTACTTC. Its protein is CASSPGTIHGGETQYF. This chain uses TRBV7-2 with TRBJ2-5; D may be TRBD1 or TRBD2 (5 bases each). Trimming pared 5 bases from V and 5 bases from J, leaving 21 bases between. The CDR3 is 16 amino acids. The germline V gene encodes CDR1 SGHTA and CDR2 FQGNSA. The full variable domain, completed using reference TRBV7-2 and TRBJ2-5, is GAGVSQSPSNKVTEKGKDVELRCDPISGHTALYWYRQSLGQGLEFLIYFQGNSAPDKSGLPSDRFSAERTGGSVSTLTIQRTQQEDSAVYLCASSPGTIHGGETQYFGPGTRLLVL.

This clonotype has only a few counts. The rearrangement joins TRBV7-9 to TRBJ2-1; 7 bases are shared with TRBD2. CDR1 is SEHNR and CDR2 is FQNEAQ in the germline V gene (reference sequence). This CDR3 contains 18 residues. With V trimmed by 4 bases and J by 2 bases, 14 bases remained unmatched. The CDR3: CASSSPLPSSGTYNEQFF. In nucleotides, the CDR3 is TGTGCCAGCAGCTCTCCCCTGCCCTCGAGCGGGACCTACAATGAGCAGTTCTTC.

The chain links TRBV7-2 to TRBJ2-3, with a possible D match to TRBD1 (6 bases). The CDR3 consists of 15 residues. Germline-derived CDR1 and CDR2 are SGHTA and FQGNSA. V shed 4 bases and J shed 4 bases, with 15 bases lying between them. The CDR3 bases are TGTGCCAGCAGCTATAACAGGGTTAGCGCAGATACGCAGTATTTT. Residues: CASSYNRVSADTQYF. Variable domain in full (rest from reference TRBV7-2 and TRBJ2-3): GAGVSQSPSNKVTEKGKDVELRCDPISGHTALYWYRQSLGQGLEFLIYFQGNSAPDKSGLPSDRFSAERTGGSVSTLTIQRTQQEDSAVYLCASSYNRVSADTQYFGPGTRLTVL.

This clonotype was seen more than once but under ten times. The chain employs TRBV4-3 and TRBJ2-2, with D possibly being TRBD2 (7 bases). CDR1 is LGHNA, CDR2 YSLEER, per germline. The CDR3 covers 15 residues. V was clipped by 1 base and J by 6 bases, with 12 bases between them. This chain's CDR3 is CASSQVGGRAGELFF. The CDR3 DNA follows: TGCGCCAGCAGCCAAGTCGGGGGGCGCGCCGGGGAGCTGTTTTTT.

This sequence joins TRBV24-1 and TRBJ2-2; TRBD1 might be the D (6 bases). The CDR3 is 17 residues long. The V and J ends lost 4 bases and 4 bases respectively, with 18 bases between them. Germline V CDR1 and CDR2: KGHDR, SFDVKD. CDR3 protein: CATSEQLQGVTTGELFF. The CDR3 DNA reads TGTGCCACCAGTGAACAGCTACAGGGTGTGACCACCGGGGAGCTGTTTTTT.